This TCR beta chain derives from a study of T cells generated in artificial thymic organoids (dated by TCRdb to the late 2010s). Describing the broader study: The TCR alpha and beta CDR3 repertoires of CD8 single positive T cells derived from in vitro artificial thymic organoids were compared with those of thymic and peripheral blood naive CD8 T cells. The repertoire sequencing data shown were described as representative of three independent experiments. Results the study describes overall, beyond this receptor: Organoid-derived T cells showed no skewing in Valpha or Vbeta usage, which argues against dominance of unconventional lineages or clonal expansions. CD8 single positive T cells derived from organoids showed physiological TCR clonotype diversity comparable to the diversity seen in thymic and blood naive CD8 T cells.

V loses 5 bases, J loses 3 bases, and the germline ends lie 11 bases apart. The germline V gene encodes CDR1 LGHNA and CDR2 YNFKEQ. The CDR3 spans 14 residues, from the cysteine through the phenylalanine. Only the CDR3 region is kept as DNA, spanning 42 bases read in frame from base 1. To build artificial thymic organoids, human HSPCs were aggregated with MS5 murine stromal cells transduced with human DLL1, and the aggregates were cultured at an air-liquid interface. FACS-purified CD34+CD3- hematopoietic stem and progenitor cells depleted of residual T cells were used to seed the organoids. The culture medium for the organoids was serum-free RB27, which consists of RPMI 1640 supplemented with B27, FLT3L, IL-7 and ascorbic acid. Organoid and thymic CD3+TCRalphabeta+CD8 single positive T cells were FACS sorted before RNA extraction. For each sample, the RNeasy Micro kit was used to purify total RNA from 40,000 to 200,000 sorted cells, and RNA quality was checked on an Agilent RNA 6000 Nano chip.

Separate semi-nested PCR amplifications were run for the TCRalpha and TCRbeta libraries, using Advantage 2 and reverse primers located in the TRAC or TRBC constant regions. The amount of total RNA going into first-strand cDNA synthesis ranged between about 3 and 500 ng. The TCR cDNA libraries were generated by 5'-RACE using the SMARTer PCR cDNA Synthesis kit, with a poly-dT primer driving first-strand synthesis. The semi-nested reverse primers in the constant regions carried 5-nucleotide sample-specific barcodes, and the PCR products were cleaned up with the Zymo DNA Clean and Concentrator-5 kit. As many as ten barcoded samples were combined into a pool, ligated to Illumina adaptors, and sequenced on an Illumina MiSeq as 2 x 150 bp paired-end reads. The paper's processing steps were these. After demultiplexing, reads were aligned using BLAT against a custom library built from IMGT containing every combination of human TRAV, TRAJ, TRBV, TRBD and TRBJ. The best BLAT hits were picked using pslCDnaFilter (-maxAligns=1, -ignoreIntrons), and custom Perl scripts were used to calculate clonotype frequencies. TCRdb ran its own pipeline on the public reads, namely fastp trimming at Q25 and MiXCR clone calling, and kept in-frame beta chains. Each entry is one CDR3 protein sequence, shown with its most common DNA and genes. What appears here as the V and J calls and clone size reflects TCRdb's work, not the paper's. The sample table records over 7,000 distinct CDR3 sequences; more than 20% of these occur just once. Roughly 3.3% of the sample lies in the top ten.

With regard to this clonotype: Its antigen target is currently unknown. This may stem from a read error, because a much larger clone lies one nucleotide away.

The chain uses TRBV4-2 and TRBJ1-5; the D gene lacks a confident call. Specimen: naive CD8+ T cells grown in artificial thymic organoids from cord blood stem and progenitor cells. The cell subset or site label corresponds to: CD3+TCRalphabeta+CD8SP T cells; for blood, CD45RO-CCR7+ naive CD8+ T cells. This receptor was taken from a human donor who gave cord blood stem cells for thymic organoid culture, a cardiac surgery patient who gave postnatal thymus, or a blood donor (not recorded which). The sequence in DNA is TGTGCCAGCAGCGGGCCGGGTTTCAATCAGCCCCAGCATTTT. It translates as CASSGPGFNQPQHF.